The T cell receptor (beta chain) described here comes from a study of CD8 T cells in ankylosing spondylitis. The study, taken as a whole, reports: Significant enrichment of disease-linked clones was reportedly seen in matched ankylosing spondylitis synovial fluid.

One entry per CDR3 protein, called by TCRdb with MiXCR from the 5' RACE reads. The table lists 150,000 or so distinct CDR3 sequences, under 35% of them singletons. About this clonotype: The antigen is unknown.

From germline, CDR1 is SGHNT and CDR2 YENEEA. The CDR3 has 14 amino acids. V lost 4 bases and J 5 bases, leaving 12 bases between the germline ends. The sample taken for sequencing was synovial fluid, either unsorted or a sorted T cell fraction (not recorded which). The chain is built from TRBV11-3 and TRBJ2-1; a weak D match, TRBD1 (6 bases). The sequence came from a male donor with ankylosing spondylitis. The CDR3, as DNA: TGTGCCAGCAGCTCTACCAGGGGCCACAATGAGCAGTTCTTC. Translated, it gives CASSSTRGHNEQFF. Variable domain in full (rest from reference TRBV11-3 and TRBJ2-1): EAGVVQSPRYKIIEKKQPVAFWCNPISGHNTLYWYLQNLGQGPELLIRYENEEAVDDSQLPKDRFSAERLKGVDSTLKIQPAELGDSAVYLCASSSTRGHNEQFFGPGTRLTVL.